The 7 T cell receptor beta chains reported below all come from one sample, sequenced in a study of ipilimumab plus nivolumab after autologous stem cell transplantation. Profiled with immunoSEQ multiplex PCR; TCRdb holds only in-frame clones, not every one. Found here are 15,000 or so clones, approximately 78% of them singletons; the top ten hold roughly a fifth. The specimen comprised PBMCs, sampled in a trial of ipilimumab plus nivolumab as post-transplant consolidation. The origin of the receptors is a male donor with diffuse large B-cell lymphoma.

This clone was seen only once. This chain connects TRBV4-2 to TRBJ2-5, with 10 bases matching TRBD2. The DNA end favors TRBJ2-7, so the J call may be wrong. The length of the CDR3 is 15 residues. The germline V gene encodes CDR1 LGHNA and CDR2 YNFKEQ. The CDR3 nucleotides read TGTGCCAGCAGCCGATCTAGCGGGAGAAGCTACGAGCAGTACTTC. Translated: CASSRSSGRSYEQYF.

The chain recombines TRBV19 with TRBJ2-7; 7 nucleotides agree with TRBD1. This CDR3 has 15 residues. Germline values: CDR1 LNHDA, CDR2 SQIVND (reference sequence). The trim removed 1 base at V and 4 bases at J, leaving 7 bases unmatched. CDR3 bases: TGTGCCAGTAGTATAGGGAACAGGGGAATTTACGAGCAGTACTTC. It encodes CASSIGNRGIYEQYF.

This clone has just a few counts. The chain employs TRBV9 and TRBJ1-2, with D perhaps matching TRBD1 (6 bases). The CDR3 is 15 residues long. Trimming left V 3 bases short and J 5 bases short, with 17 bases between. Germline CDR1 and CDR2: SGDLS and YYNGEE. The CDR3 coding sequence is TGTGCCAGCAGCGCCCGTGGGGGGGGCGAGTATGGCTACACCTTC. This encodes CASSARGGGEYGYTF. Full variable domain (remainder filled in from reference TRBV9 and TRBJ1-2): DSGVTQTPKHLITATGQRVTLRCSPRSGDLSVYWYQQSLDQGLQFLIQYYNGEERAKGNILERFSAQQFPDLHSELNLSSLELGDSALYFCASSARGGGEYGYTFGSGTRLTVV.

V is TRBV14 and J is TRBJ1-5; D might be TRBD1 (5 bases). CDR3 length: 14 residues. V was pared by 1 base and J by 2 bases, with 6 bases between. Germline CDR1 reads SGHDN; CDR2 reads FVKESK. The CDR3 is CASSQGGGNQPQHF. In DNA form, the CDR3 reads TGTGCCAGCAGCCAAGGGGGGGGCAATCAGCCCCAGCATTTT.

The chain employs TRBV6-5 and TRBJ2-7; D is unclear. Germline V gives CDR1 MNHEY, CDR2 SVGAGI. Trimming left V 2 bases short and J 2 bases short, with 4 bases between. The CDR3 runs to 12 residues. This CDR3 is CASSYGTYEQYF. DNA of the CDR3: TGTGCCAGCAGTTACGGGACCTACGAGCAGTACTTC.

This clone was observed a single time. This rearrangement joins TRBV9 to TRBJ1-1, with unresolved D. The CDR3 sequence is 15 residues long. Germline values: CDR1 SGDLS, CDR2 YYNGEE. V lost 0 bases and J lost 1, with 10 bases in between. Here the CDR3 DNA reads TGTGCCAGCAGCGTAGGTTCATTGGGGAACACTGAAGCTTTCTTT. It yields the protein CASSVGSLGNTEAFF.

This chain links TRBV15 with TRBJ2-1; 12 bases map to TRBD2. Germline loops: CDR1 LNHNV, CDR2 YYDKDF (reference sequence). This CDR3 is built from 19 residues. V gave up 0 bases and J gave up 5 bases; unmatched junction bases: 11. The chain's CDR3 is CATSRDSLGLAGGNNEQFF. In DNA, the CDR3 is TGTGCCACCAGCAGAGATAGCCTCGGGCTAGCGGGAGGGAACAATGAGCAGTTCTTC.